Following are 20 T cell receptor beta chains from one sample sequenced in a study of glioma-infiltrating T cells. Amplification of TCR alpha and beta CDR3 regions from RNA used iRepertoire nested multiplex PCR. From the multiplex PCR reads, TCRdb called clonotypes with MiXCR, one entry per CDR3 protein. This table holds over 70,000 distinct CDR3 sequences, about 25% found once. Sequencing was performed on glioma tissue, nonneoplastic brain tissue, or PBMCs (not recorded which). Receptors originate from a human donor with low-grade glioma or glioblastoma, undergoing nonglioma brain surgery, or in good health (not recorded which).

This clonotype was detected many times. This chain joins TRBV7-9 and TRBJ1-4, with unresolved D. From germline, CDR1 is SEHNR and CDR2 FQNEAQ (reference sequence). V lost 5 bases and J lost 5, with 15 bases in between. There are 15 residues in the CDR3. The CDR3 nucleotides are TGTGCCAGCAGCACCCGGACGGAATTGAATGAAAAACTGTTTTTT. Its protein product is CASSTRTELNEKLFF. Full variable domain (rest looked up from reference TRBV7-9 and TRBJ1-4): DTGVSQNPRHKITKRGQNVTFRCDPISEHNRLYWYRQTLGQGPEFLTYFQNEAQLEKSRLLSDRFSAERPKGSFSTLEIQRTEQGDSAMYLCASSTRTELNEKLFFGSGTQLSVL.

This clonotype was detected many times. V usage is TRBV6-6 and J usage is TRBJ2-7, with unresolved D. Germline assignment: CDR1 MNHNY and CDR2 SVGAGI (reference sequence). With 2 bases removed from V and 0 bases from J, the gap between germline ends came to 8 bases. The CDR3 is 14 residues long. CDR3 sequence: CASSYGRNSYEQYF. The CDR3 DNA follows: TGTGCCAGCAGTTACGGACGGAACTCCTACGAGCAGTACTTC.

This clonotype showed up many times. J is TRBJ1-2 and V is TRBV19, with D tentatively TRBD1 (5 bases). This CDR3 has 12 amino acids. Trimming left V 5 bases short and J 7 bases short, with 11 bases between. CDR1 is LNHDA, CDR2 SQIVND, per germline (reference sequence). CDR3 DNA: TGTGCCAGTAGTCCAGGGCTAGTTGGCTACACCTTC. Encoded protein: CASSPGLVGYTF.

This clonotype came up many times. The chain has TRBV6-6 and TRBJ2-3; D uncertain. CDR3 length: 16 amino acids. CDR1 is MNHNY and CDR2 is SVGAGI in the germline V gene (reference sequence). Trimming stripped 0 bases from V and 0 bases from J, with 10 bases between. The CDR3 coding sequence is TGTGCCAGCAGTTACTCGTCCGTCGCTAGCACAGATACGCAGTATTTT. Its protein product is CASSYSSVASTDTQYF.

This clonotype was observed many times. This rearrangement joins TRBV6-1 to TRBJ2-5, with 9 bases that match TRBD2. J was trimmed by 5 bases and V by 6 bases; bases with no gene match: 13. This CDR3 comprises 16 residues. Germline V lookup: CDR1 MNHNS, CDR2 SASEGT. CDR3: CASRRTRTSAPETQYF. The DNA for the CDR3 is TGTGCCAGCAGACGAACCCGGACTAGCGCCCCGGAGACCCAGTACTTC.

The V gene is TRBV5-6, the J gene TRBJ2-7; D is perhaps TRBD2 (5 bases). CDR3 length: 14 amino acids. Trimming left V 3 bases short and J 1 base short, with 11 bases between. Looked up from germline, CDR1 is SGHDT and CDR2 is YYEEEE. The DNA for the CDR3 is TGTGCCAGCAGCTCTAGGACGGGATCCTACGAGCAGTACTTC. This gives the protein CASSSRTGSYEQYF.

Concerning this clonotype itself: A read error is possible here, since a much larger clone lies one base away. This CDR3 fails to terminate in the conserved phenylalanine or tryptophan, so it likely reflects a read error. This chain connects TRBV3-1 to TRBJ1-6, with 7 bases that match TRBD1. Looked up from germline, CDR1 is LGHDT and CDR2 is YNNKEL (reference sequence). Trimming at V came to 4 bases and at J to 7 bases, leaving 10 bases not matched to a gene. The CDR3 is 16 residues long. This chain's CDR3 is CASSLRGGTFNSPLHL. CDR3 sequence (DNA): TGTGCCAGCAGCCTTCGAGGGGGCACCTTCAATTCACCCCTCCACCTT.

In this sample, this clonotype turned up many times. The chain employs TRBV20-1 and TRBJ2-1; D is unresolved. This CDR3 contains 14 residues. CDR1 and CDR2 (germline): DFQATT, SNEGSKA (reference sequence). The V end lost 2 bases, the J end lost 6 bases, and 14 bases lay between the germline ends. The CDR3, as DNA: TGCAGTGCTAGACGTCAAACTTCCGGCAATGAGCAGTTCTTC. Protein: CSARRQTSGNEQFF.

This clonotype was recorded many times. V gene TRBV7-8 combines with J gene TRBJ2-3; D possibly corresponds to TRBD1 (6 bases). This CDR3 is 17 amino acids long. The V and J ends lost 2 bases and 2 bases respectively, with 17 bases between them. Germline V gene sequence: CDR1 SGHVS, CDR2 FQNEAQ. The CDR3 DNA is TGTGCCAGCAGCTTAAGTTACCGGGGACAAGTCACAGATACGCAGTATTTT. Its protein is CASSLSYRGQVTDTQYF.

This clonotype was counted ten times or more. The chain couples TRBV12-3 or TRBV12-4 to TRBJ1-5, with D uncertain. This CDR3 region has 13 residues. Trimming left V 6 bases short and J 2 bases short, with 8 bases between. CDR3 sequence (DNA): TGTGCCAGCAGCAGAGACGGCAATCAGCCCCAGCATTTT. Translating gives CASSRDGNQPQHF.

Concerning this clonotype: Just one base apart from a much larger clone, this may be a read error. The V call is TRBV5-1, the J call TRBJ1-2; 7 bases are a match to TRBD1. Per the germline V gene, CDR1 is SGHRS and CDR2 is YFSETQ. Unmatched junction bases numbered 7, after V lost 4 bases and J lost 4 bases. This CDR3 is built from 14 residues. CDR3 in amino acids: CASSLGQDGYGYTF. CDR3 in DNA: TGCGCCAGCAGCCTCGGACAGGATGGCTATGGCTACACCTTC.

The genes are TRBV7-2 and TRBJ2-1; 14 bases align to TRBD2. The CDR3 runs 15 residues. Per the germline V gene, CDR1 is SGHTA and CDR2 is FQGNSA. J gave up 7 bases and V 5 bases, and 4 bases lay outside the gene matches. The CDR3 region is CASSQRLAGGNEQFF. CDR3 sequence (DNA): TGTGCCAGCAGCCAACGACTAGCGGGGGGGAATGAGCAGTTCTTC.

Many counts were recorded for this clonotype. The chain couples TRBV2 to TRBJ1-5; 8 positions agree with TRBD1. Germline assignment: CDR1 SNHLY and CDR2 FYNNEI. V shed 5 bases, J shed 7 bases, and the junction held 7 bases outside the gene matches. This CDR3 has 14 amino acids. The DNA for the CDR3 is TGTGCCAGCAGTCGTGACAGGGGCCAGCAGCCCCAGCATTTT. Translation: CASSRDRGQQPQHF. The full variable domain, with the rest looked up from reference TRBV2 and TRBJ1-5, is EPEVTQTPSHQVTQMGQEVILRCVPISNHLYFYWYRQILGQKVEFLVSFYNNEISEKSEIFDDQFSVERPDGSNFTLKIRSTKLEDSAMYFCASSRDRGQQPQHFGDGTRLSIL.

For this clonotype: This may stem from a read error, because a much larger clone lies one nucleotide away. This sequence joins TRBV6-1 and TRBJ2-7, with D possibly being TRBD2 (5 bases). This CDR3 is built from 13 residues. In germline, CDR1 is MNHNS, CDR2 SASEGT. DNA of the CDR3: TGTGCCAGCAGTGGAAGCGGTTCCTACGGGCAGTACTTC. It encodes CASSGSGSYGQYF.

The chain employs TRBV20-1 and TRBJ1-1; D is perhaps TRBD1 (5 bases). The V end lost 4 bases, the J end lost 7 bases, and 16 bases lay between the germline ends. CDR1 is DFQATT and CDR2 is SNEGSKA in the germline V gene (reference sequence). The CDR3 runs 13 residues. The CDR3 protein is CSATIQGSREAFF. CDR3 sequence (DNA): TGCAGTGCTACGATCCAGGGTAGCCGTGAAGCTTTCTTT.

This clonotype has at least ten counts. The J gene is TRBJ2-6, the V gene TRBV2; 7 nucleotides line up with TRBD1. The J segment lost 17 bases and the V segment lost 5 bases, leaving 6 bases of the junction unmatched. CDR1 and CDR2 (germline): SNHLY, FYNNEI. This CDR3 is built from 11 residues. CDR3 DNA: TGTGCCAGCAGTACCGGGACAGCATTGACTTTC. Translation: CASSTGTALTF.

The table lists this clonotype with a few counts. The chain employs TRBV29-1 and TRBJ2-6; TRBD1 might be the D (6 bases). The CDR3 totals 14 residues. Per germline, CDR1 SQVTM and CDR2 ANQGSEA. V gave up 6 bases and J gave up 0 bases, with 9 bases separating them. CDR3 loop: CSVQQGSGANVLTF. The CDR3 DNA reads TGCAGCGTGCAACAGGGCTCTGGGGCCAACGTCCTGACTTTC.

There are many counts of this clonotype. This sequence joins TRBV19 and TRBJ1-1; TRBD1 might be the D (6 bases). The germline V gene encodes CDR1 LNHDA and CDR2 SQIVND (reference sequence). Trimming stripped 8 bases from V and 11 bases from J, with 12 bases between. The CDR3 sequence is 10 residues long. The CDR3 DNA sequence: TGTGCCAGTTCAGGGGAGTGGGCTTTCTTT. Protein: CASSGEWAFF.

In this sample, this clonotype turned up many times. V usage is TRBV6-1 and J usage is TRBJ1-5; D is unclear. The V and J ends lost 6 bases and 9 bases respectively, with 15 bases between them. This CDR3 has 13 amino acids. The germline V gene has CDR1 MNHNS and CDR2 SASEGT. The CDR3 DNA follows: TGTGCCAGCAGCCCGCGGGCCCCATCGCCCCAGCATTTT. Protein: CASSPRAPSPQHF.

The table lists this clonotype with many counts. The rearrangement uses TRBV10-1 and TRBJ2-5; D tentatively fits TRBD1 or TRBD2 (5 bases each). Per the germline V gene, CDR1 is WNHNN and CDR2 is SYGVQD (reference sequence). The CDR3 is 12 amino acids. V was shortened by 0 bases and J by 8 bases, with 7 bases between the two germline ends. CDR3 region: CASSESGATQYF. As DNA, the CDR3 is TGCGCCAGCAGTGAGTCCGGGGCTACCCAGTACTTC.